This entry is about one T cell receptor beta chain. It has no known antigen specificity. Base quality data are lacking; no much larger clone is found one base away. The CDR3 holds 16 amino acids from the cysteine to the phenylalanine. The read is trimmed to its CDR3 DNA, 48 bases read in frame from base 1. The germline V gene encodes CDR1 KGHSH and CDR2 LQKENI. V drops 3 bases and J drops 0 bases, leaving 12 bases in between. The time point label here, explained by the study, means: baseline before first vaccination. Vaccinee samples were obtained from the UK trials COV001 and COV002, which included a single-blind randomized controlled phase 2/3 trial of AZD1222 (ChAdOx1 nCoV-19) in healthy adults. For TCRbeta chain sequencing, PBMC samples were collected from trial participants at day 0 and at day 28 after the second dose. This entry belongs to a study of T cell responses to AZD1222 COVID-19 vaccine (dated by TCRdb to the early 2020s). Turning to the overall study: AZD1222 recipients given second doses at about 4 weeks or at about 12 weeks were pooled, since spike-specific TCR depth and breadth were not found to differ between the two schedules. A total of under 250 trial participants underwent TCR sequencing, of whom approximately 200 had received two doses of AZD1222 and around 25 had received two doses of the MenACWY control vaccine. Enrollment into the trials was organized by age into subgroups of 18-55, 56-69 and 70-plus years, and those subgroups contained roughly 160, 29 and 62 TCR-sequenced participants, respectively. Results the study describes overall, beyond this receptor: Reportedly, almost half of the unique spike-specific TCRs recognized epitopes lying outside the regions that are mutated in the B.1.351 and B.1.1.7 variants. Participants were mostly white British, with more females than males. The authors suggested clonal diversity may have been underestimated. After two AZD1222 doses, both the breadth and the depth of spike-specific TCRs were significantly higher than at day 0 and than in MenACWY recipients. No day 14 peak-response samples were available, so repertoires were characterized only after the peak T cell response. Conclusions about previously exposed vaccinees are limited, since just six AZD1222 recipients were seropositive for SARS-CoV-2 at baseline. The 56-69-year group was small, and its depth increase did not reach significance, likely because of low power. The whole spike protein was spanned by vaccine-associated CD4 TCRs, and dominant responses were seen in regions 160-218 and 743-854.

The CDR3 regions of human TCRbeta chains were analyzed by immunosequencing. As for how the authors treated the data: TCRs in the repertoires were compared against a reference library of SARS-CoV-2-specific TCRs that had been generated with the MIRA antigen-specificity platform. Breadth was defined as the fraction of unique TCRs that were SARS-CoV-2-associated, and depth was defined as the fraction of total T cells that were SARS-CoV-2-associated. Each spike-specific TCR was assigned to its reactive spike region and to a CD4 or CD8 class using the MIRA data. Log10-transformed breadth and depth values were compared by one-way ANOVA with Sidak's multiple comparisons tests. This immuneACCESS table, as held by TCRdb, lists in-frame sequences with V and J called but not all clones. Of the missing ones, under half trace to an unresolved V gene in checked studies; the others have no known cause. D and trimming were read from the DNA, whereas the V and J calls and clone size are those reported in that table. This sample gives about 170,000 clones in total; just over 90% of them show up just once. The ten largest clones capture about 3.9% of the sample.

The rearranged segments are TRBV18 and TRBJ2-1; the D gene is unclear. The sample in question was peripheral blood, obtained on day 0 of AZD1222 vaccination. This receptor was taken from an adult in good health. Here is the DNA: TGTGCCAGCTCACCGGCCGGTTCCAGCTCCTACAATGAGCAGTTCTTC. This translates into CASSPAGSSSYNEQFF. The full variable domain, completed from the reference TRBV18 and TRBJ2-1 proteins outside the CDR3, reads NAGVMQNPRHLVRRRGQEARLRCSPMKGHSHVYWYRQLPEEGLKFMVYLQKENIIDESGMPKERFSAEFPKEGPSILRIQQVVRGDSAAYFCASSPAGSSSYNEQFFGPGTRLTVL.